These 16 T cell receptor beta chains originate from one sample sequenced in a study of T cell changes during pregnancy in multiple sclerosis. Some clones are missing from TCRdb's copy, which holds only in-frame ones; the method was immunoSEQ multiplex PCR. This table holds roughly 70,000 clones, about 91% found once. Material: peripheral blood, obtained in the first trimester of pregnancy. The receptors were sampled from a female donor with multiple sclerosis, enrolled in a pregnancy study.

The chain carries TRBV4-1 and TRBJ2-7; 8 bases line up with TRBD2. The germline V gene encodes CDR1 MGHRA and CDR2 YSYEKL. The CDR3 sequence is 14 residues long. Trimming took 3 bases from V and 4 from J; bases not matched to a gene: 5. In nucleotides, the CDR3 is TGCGCCAGCAGCCAGATAAGCGGGAGTTACGAGCAGTACTTC. Protein: CASSQISGSYEQYF.

In the case of this clone: The same CDR3 can be traced to other DNA sequences in this sample. The V gene is TRBV29-1, the J gene TRBJ1-1; D not certain. Germline V gene data show CDR1 as SQVTM and CDR2 as ANQGSEA. The CDR3 runs 11 residues. Trimming removed 8 bases from V and 1 base from J, with 8 bases in between. CDR3 nucleotide sequence: TGCAGCATACGGAGGAACACTGAAGCTTTCTTT. Protein: CSIRRNTEAFF.

As concerns this clone: At one boundary the junction diverges from the germline segment, which might be a read error. The CDR3 loop is CASGLIVGSLTDTQYF. DNA for the CDR3: TGCGCCAGCGGCTTGATAGTGGGTAGCCTCACAGATACGCAGTATTTT. The chain carries TRBV5-1 and TRBJ2-3; D gene ambiguous. The CDR3 loop spans 16 amino acids. Germline CDR1 is SGHRS and CDR2 is YFSETQ.

This rearrangement joins TRBV5-5 to TRBJ2-5; the D gene is possibly TRBD2 (7 bases). Germline-derived CDR1 and CDR2 are SGHKS and YYEKEE (reference sequence). This CDR3 region has 13 residues. Trimming took 7 bases from V and 1 from J, leaving 11 bases between them. CDR3 DNA sequence: TGTGCCAGCCTAGGGGGGGGCCAAGAGACCCAGTACTTC. Its protein product is CASLGGGQETQYF.

V usage is TRBV30 and J usage is TRBJ2-5, with TRBD1 matching 10 bases. The germline V gene has CDR1 GTSNPN and CDR2 SVGIG (reference sequence). This CDR3 spans 15 amino acids. V was pared by 4 bases and J by 1 base, with 6 bases of the junction left unmatched. The CDR3 DNA is TGTGCCTGGAAGGGACAGGGGCTACTCCAAGAGACCCAGTACTTC. Translating gives CAWKGQGLLQETQYF.

The chain has TRBV7-9 and TRBJ1-4, with D perhaps TRBD1 (6 bases). This CDR3 has 16 residues. Germline V gives CDR1 SEHNR, CDR2 FQNEAQ (reference sequence). V was pared by 5 bases and J by 8 bases, with 21 bases between. CDR3 loop: CASSPSGQLSREKLFF. For the CDR3, the DNA is TGTGCCAGCAGCCCGAGCGGACAGCTAAGTAGGGAAAAACTGTTTTTT.

The chain has TRBV25-1 and TRBJ2-3; D possibly corresponds to TRBD2 (6 bases). The germline gives CDR1 MGHDK, CDR2 SYGVNS. Trimming stripped 3 bases from V and 2 bases from J, with 12 bases between. This CDR3 region has 15 residues. CDR3 residues: CASSEAAGITDTQYF. The CDR3 nucleotides are TGTGCCAGCAGTGAGGCAGCGGGTATCACAGATACGCAGTATTTT.

This clone was seen a single time. The chain is built from TRBV7-6 and TRBJ2-5, with 7 bases identical to TRBD1. CDR3 length equals 14 residues. The V gene end was trimmed by 1 base and the J gene end by 4 bases; junction bases not matched to a gene: 3. Germline assignment: CDR1 SGHVS and CDR2 FNYEAQ. Here the CDR3 reads CASSLGRDRETQYF. The DNA for the CDR3 is TGTGCCAGCAGCTTAGGCCGGGACAGAGAGACCCAGTACTTC.

The V gene is TRBV4-1, the J gene TRBJ2-5, with a tentative D call TRBD1 (5 bases). The CDR3 covers 19 residues. V lost 0 bases and J lost 0, with 20 bases in between. Germline V lookup: CDR1 MGHRA, CDR2 YSYEKL. CDR3 loop: CASSQEGRTPNSDQETQYF. The DNA for the CDR3 is TGCGCCAGCAGCCAAGAAGGTAGGACACCGAACTCGGACCAAGAGACCCAGTACTTC.

The V and J genes are TRBV5-1 and TRBJ2-1, with 10 bases lining up with TRBD1. V lost 0 bases to trimming and J lost 4 bases; unmatched junction nucleotides: 7. This CDR3 comprises 17 residues. In germline, CDR1 is SGHRS, CDR2 YFSETQ. This CDR3 reads CASSLGPDRGRYNEQFF. For the CDR3, the DNA is TGCGCCAGCAGCTTGGGCCCCGACAGGGGGCGGTACAATGAGCAGTTCTTC. Together with reference TRBV5-1 and TRBJ2-1, the CDR3 gives the full variable domain: KAGVTQTPRYLIKTRGQQVTLSCSPISGHRSVSWYQQTPGQGLQFLFEYFSETQRNKGNFPGRFSGRQFSNSRSEMNVSTLELGDSALYLCASSLGPDRGRYNEQFFGPGTRLTVL.

The rearrangement uses TRBV14 and TRBJ1-1; 7 bases map to TRBD1. Trimming removed 4 bases from V and 3 bases from J; junction bases left unmatched: 8. CDR1 is SGHDN, CDR2 FVKESK, per germline. The CDR3 length is 15 residues. The CDR3 bases are TGTGCCAGCAGCCTTTACAGGGGAATAGACACTGAAGCTTTCTTT. This codes for CASSLYRGIDTEAFF.

V is TRBV6-5 and J is TRBJ1-1; a weak D match, TRBD1 (5 bases). Per germline, CDR1 MNHEY and CDR2 SVGAGI. V gave up 4 bases and J gave up 1 base, with 13 bases separating them. This CDR3 is 15 amino acids long. The DNA for the CDR3 is TGTGCCAGCAGTTCTGCTAAAAGGGGGAACACTGAAGCTTTCTTT. Its translation is CASSSAKRGNTEAFF.

This clone came up once. This sequence joins TRBV7-6 and TRBJ2-3, with TRBD2 matching 7 bases. This CDR3 spans 20 amino acids. V lost 1 base to trimming and J lost 3 bases; unmatched junction nucleotides: 19. The V gene's germline CDR1 is SGHVS and CDR2 FNYEAQ. CDR3 nucleotides: TGTGCCAGCAGCTTAGGAATAGAATCTGGGACTACGAAGGTGACAGATACGCAGTATTTT. Amino acids: CASSLGIESGTTKVTDTQYF. Together with reference TRBV7-6 and TRBJ2-3, the CDR3 gives the full variable domain: GAGVSQSPRYKVTKRGQDVALRCDPISGHVSLYWYRQALGQGPEFLTYFNYEAQQDKSGLPNDRFSAERPEGSISTLTIQRTEQRDSAMYRCASSLGIESGTTKVTDTQYFGPGTRLTVL.

CDR3 loop: CASSRTSGVSDEQFF. The CDR3 DNA follows: TGTGCCAGCAGTAGGACTAGCGGGGTTTCGGATGAGCAGTTCTTC. The chain links TRBV27 to TRBJ2-1; 12 bases line up with TRBD2. After removal of 5 bases from V and 8 bases from J, the junction contained 7 bases not matched to a gene. In germline, CDR1 is MNHEY, CDR2 SMNVEV (reference sequence). The CDR3 has 15 residues.

The chain recombines TRBV19 with TRBJ1-5, with a tentative D call TRBD1 (5 bases). The CDR3 has 16 residues. Deletions cut 5 bases from V and 0 bases from J, with 14 bases between. CDR1 is LNHDA and CDR2 is SQIVND in the germline V gene (reference sequence). The CDR3 here is CASSSGVSYSNQPQHF. CDR3 DNA: TGTGCCAGTAGTTCGGGGGTCTCCTATAGCAATCAGCCCCAGCATTTT.

This chain uses TRBV7-9 with TRBJ2-1; the D gene is possibly TRBD2 (7 bases). This CDR3 region has 17 residues. The germline V and J ends were trimmed by 1 base and 5 bases, with 18 bases remaining between them. Germline-derived CDR1 and CDR2 are SEHNR and FQNEAQ (reference sequence). The CDR3, as DNA: TGTGCCAGCAGCTTAGTGGTGTGGGGGGGCTTTAACAATGAGCAGTTCTTC. Translating it yields CASSLVVWGGFNNEQFF. The entire variable domain, with the rest obtained from reference TRBV7-9 and TRBJ2-1, is as follows: DTGVSQNPRHKITKRGQNVTFRCDPISEHNRLYWYRQTLGQGPEFLTYFQNEAQLEKSRLLSDRFSAERPKGSFSTLEIQRTEQGDSAMYLCASSLVVWGGFNNEQFFGPGTRLTVL.